A single sample gave rise to the 19 T cell receptor beta chains below, sequenced in a study of technical replicates of blood from several donors (dated by TCRdb to the late 2010s). The library was made by the immunoSEQ multiplex PCR assay. TCRdb mirrors the immuneACCESS table, restricted to in-frame sequences. Some clones are absent from its copies; in checked studies, under half trace to an unresolved V gene, and the reason for the others is unknown. This sample holds under 85,000 clones; more than 85% were observed only once. About 0.4% of the sample comes from the top ten. Sequenced sample: T cells isolated from PBMCs. The receptors derive from a human donor in good health. Some clones in this sample may be carry-over from other donors' samples.

The chain uses TRBV19 and TRBJ2-1; D might be TRBD1 (5 bases). Germline-derived CDR1 and CDR2 are LNHDA and SQIVND (reference sequence). The CDR3 is 15 amino acids. Deletions cut 2 bases from V and 1 base from J, with 9 bases between. CDR3 region: CASSIQGVSYNEQFF. The CDR3 coding sequence is TGTGCCAGTAGTATACAGGGCGTATCCTACAATGAGCAGTTCTTC.

This rearrangement joins TRBV5-3 to TRBJ2-7; TRBD1 matches at 12 bases. TRBV5-3 qualifies as an ORF whose function is uncertain. There are 16 residues in the CDR3. V trimming: 2 bases; J trimming: 2 bases; junction bases outside the gene matches: 5. CDR3 region: CARSFSRDRGPYEQYF. As DNA, the CDR3 is TGTGCCAGAAGCTTTAGTCGGGACAGGGGGCCCTACGAGCAGTACTTC.

CDR3 sequence: CASSLRTGTSTYEQYF. CDR3 sequence (DNA): TGTGCCAGCAGCTTAAGGACCGGGACTAGCACATACGAGCAGTACTTC. V usage is TRBV7-6 and J usage is TRBJ2-7; 9 positions agree with TRBD2. The CDR3 contains 16 residues. The germline V gene encodes CDR1 SGHVS and CDR2 FNYEAQ. V gave up 2 bases and J gave up 4 bases; unmatched junction bases: 9.

The DNA of the CDR3 is TGTGCCAGCAGCTTGGCAGGGCGACCAACCTACGAGCAGTACTTC. It specifies CASSLAGRPTYEQYF. This sequence joins TRBV5-4 and TRBJ2-7; maybe TRBD1 (5 bases). V lost 0 bases and J 2 bases, leaving 12 bases between the germline ends. CDR1 and CDR2 (germline): SGHNT, YYREEE (reference sequence). The CDR3 is made up of 15 amino acids.

This chain links TRBV27 with TRBJ2-7, with D unresolved. In germline, CDR1 is MNHEY, CDR2 SMNVEV (reference sequence). The CDR3 sequence is 13 residues long. V gave up 6 bases and J gave up 2 bases, with 11 bases separating them. Here the CDR3 DNA reads TGTGCCAGCAGACGACTCAGCGCCTACGAGCAGTACTTC. Its protein product is CASRRLSAYEQYF.

This chain joins TRBV6-5 and TRBJ1-2; TRBD1 aligns across 8 bases. CDR1 and CDR2 (germline): MNHEY, SVGAGI. Trimming cost V 2 bases and J 6 bases; bases outside gene matches: 8. There are 15 residues in the CDR3. Here the CDR3 reads CASSYHQGAFDGYTF. The CDR3 DNA follows: TGTGCCAGCAGTTACCACCAGGGGGCGTTTGATGGCTACACCTTC.

V usage is TRBV25-1 and J usage is TRBJ1-5; a possible D gene is TRBD1 (5 bases). Trimming left V 4 bases short and J 9 bases short, with 19 bases between. Germline CDR1 and CDR2: MGHDK and SYGVNS. CDR3 length equals 15 residues. CDR3 coding DNA: TGTGCCAGCAGTGTTTCTGATGGGGGGGACTGGCCCCAGCATTTT. This sequence encodes CASSVSDGGDWPQHF.

The gene calls are TRBV6-5 and TRBJ2-3; TRBD2 matches at 7 bases. Unmatched junction bases numbered 4, after V lost 0 bases and J lost 1 base. The CDR3 covers 16 residues. Per the germline V gene, CDR1 is MNHEY and CDR2 is SVGAGI. CDR3 in amino acids: CASSYSSGLGTDTQYF. The CDR3 nucleotides read TGTGCCAGCAGTTACTCTAGCGGACTAGGCACAGATACGCAGTATTTT.

This sequence joins TRBV7-9 and TRBJ2-5; the match to TRBD1 covers 9 bases. Germline V lookup: CDR1 SEHNR, CDR2 FQNEAQ (reference sequence). The CDR3 has 17 amino acids. V lost 5 bases and J lost 7; bases outside the gene matches: 17. The CDR3 DNA is TGTGCCAGCAGCGTCTCCCCTTTAGGGACAGGGTATACGACCCAGTACTTC. This translates into CASSVSPLGTGYTTQYF.

This clone occurred a few times. The V call is TRBV30, the J call TRBJ1-5; 11 bases agree with TRBD1. This CDR3 has 14 amino acids. Germline V gives CDR1 GTSNPN, CDR2 SVGIG (reference sequence). Trimming took 2 bases from V and 7 from J; bases not matched to a gene: 4. The CDR3 DNA follows: TGTGCCTGGAGTAAAGGGACAGGGGGACAGCCCCAGCATTTT. This sequence encodes CAWSKGTGGQPQHF.

This clone was observed once. J is TRBJ1-5 and V is TRBV27, with D possibly being TRBD1 (5 bases). The CDR3 consists of 15 residues. Between the trimmed V and J ends, which lost 3 bases and 5 bases, there was a span of 14 bases. The V gene's germline CDR1 is MNHEY and CDR2 SMNVEV (reference sequence). Written as DNA, the CDR3 is TGTGCCAGCAGTTTCGGGTCGGACACCGATCAGCCCCAGCATTTT. It is translated as CASSFGSDTDQPQHF.

The chain recombines TRBV6-1 with TRBJ1-2; D unclear. This CDR3 is built from 10 residues. The V end was cut by 1 base, the J end by 9 bases, with 3 bases between. Per germline, CDR1 MNHNS and CDR2 SASEGT. CDR3 sequence: CASSEVSYTF. The CDR3 DNA is TGTGCCAGCAGTGAAGTTAGCTACACCTTC.

The chain carries TRBV9 and TRBJ2-7; no clear D. This CDR3 is built from 16 residues. Germline-derived CDR1 and CDR2 are SGDLS and YYNGEE. The V and J ends lost 4 bases and 0 bases respectively, with 17 bases between them. CDR3 region: CASSPRGAPISYEQYF. CDR3 coding DNA: TGTGCCAGCAGCCCTCGAGGAGCGCCTATCTCCTACGAGCAGTACTTC.

The rearrangement uses TRBV9 and TRBJ1-5; TRBD1 matches 10 bases. Germline V gene lookup returns CDR1 SGDLS and CDR2 YYNGEE. The CDR3 loop spans 15 amino acids. V was clipped by 3 bases and J by 6 bases; unmatched bases: 6. CDR3: CASSAGTGDGQPQHF. CDR3 coding DNA: TGTGCCAGCAGCGCCGGGACAGGGGACGGTCAGCCCCAGCATTTT. The full variable domain, in which reference TRBV9 and TRBJ1-5 provide the parts outside the CDR3, is DSGVTQTPKHLITATGQRVTLRCSPRSGDLSVYWYQQSLDQGLQFLIQYYNGEERAKGNILERFSAQQFPDLHSELNLSSLELGDSALYFCASSAGTGDGQPQHFGDGTRLSIL.

This clone was counted only a few times. The chain combines TRBV4-1 with TRBJ2-2; D is perhaps TRBD1 (6 bases). CDR3 length equals 15 residues. V lost 4 bases, J lost 3 bases, and 12 bases lay in between. CDR1 and CDR2 (germline): MGHRA, YSYEKL. Written as DNA, the CDR3 is TGCGCCAGCAGCCCAGGGGTGGCTGACACCGGGGAGCTGTTTTTT. Encoded protein: CASSPGVADTGELFF.

This chain connects TRBV29-1 to TRBJ2-5; 9 bases are a match to TRBD2. Trimming cost V 6 bases and J 7 bases; bases outside gene matches: 12. There are 14 residues in the CDR3. Germline V lookup: CDR1 SQVTM, CDR2 ANQGSEA. The CDR3 reads CSVTETSGGGTQYF. CDR3 DNA sequence: TGCAGCGTCACAGAGACTAGCGGCGGCGGGACCCAGTACTTC. The entire variable domain, with the rest obtained from reference TRBV29-1 and TRBJ2-5, is as follows: SAVISQKPSRDICQRGTSLTIQCQVDSQVTMMFWYRQQPGQSLTLIATANQGSEATYESGFVIDKFPISRPNLTFSTLTVSNMSPEDSSIYLCSVTETSGGGTQYFGPGTRLLVL.

The chain links TRBV7-2 to TRBJ2-7; TRBD2 agrees at 10 bases. Looked up from germline, CDR1 is SGHTA and CDR2 is FQGNSA. V was pared by 4 bases and J by 7 bases, with 13 bases of the junction left unmatched. The CDR3 contains 16 residues. CDR3 DNA sequence: TGTGCCAGCAGCTCACAACTAGCGGGGCCCACCATGGAGCAGTACTTC. It is translated as CASSSQLAGPTMEQYF.

This clone has just a few counts. The chain employs TRBV6-5 and TRBJ1-1; TRBD1 might be the D (5 bases). The CDR3 totals 14 residues. Germline CDR1 reads MNHEY; CDR2 reads SVGAGI. Between the trimmed V and J ends, which lost 2 bases and 1 base, there was a span of 8 bases. The CDR3 loop is CASSYPGQNTEAFF. The CDR3 DNA sequence: TGTGCCAGCAGTTACCCAGGACAGAACACTGAAGCTTTCTTT.

The chain carries TRBV6-4 and TRBJ2-7; 8 bases are shared with TRBD2. The V and J ends lost 3 bases and 0 bases, in that order; junction bases with no gene match: 4. The CDR3 runs 15 residues. From germline, CDR1 is MRHNA and CDR2 SNTAGT. CDR3 in amino acids: CASSEWSGSSYEQYF. CDR3 DNA sequence: TGTGCCAGCAGTGAGTGGAGCGGGAGCTCCTACGAGCAGTACTTC.